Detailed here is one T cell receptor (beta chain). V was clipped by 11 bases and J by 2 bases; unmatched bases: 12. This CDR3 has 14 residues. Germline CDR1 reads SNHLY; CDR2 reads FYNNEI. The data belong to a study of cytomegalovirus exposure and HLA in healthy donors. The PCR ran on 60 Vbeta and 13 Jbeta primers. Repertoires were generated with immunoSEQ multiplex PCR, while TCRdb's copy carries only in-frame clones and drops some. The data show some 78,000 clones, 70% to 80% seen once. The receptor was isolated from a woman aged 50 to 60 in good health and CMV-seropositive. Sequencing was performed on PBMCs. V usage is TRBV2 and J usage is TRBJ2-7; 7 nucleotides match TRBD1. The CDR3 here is CAWQRDSGAYEQYF. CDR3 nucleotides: TGTGCCTGGCAGAGGGACAGCGGCGCCTACGAGCAGTACTTC.